These T cell receptor beta chains were read from a single sample in a study of response to subunit inactivated influenza vaccine. TCRdb reprocessed the RT-PCR reads with MiXCR, giving one entry per CDR3 protein. The sample lists hundreds of thousands of distinct CDR3 sequences; 25% were seen once. This specimen was CD4+ T cells sorted from PBMCs, taken around 5 days after vaccination. These receptors were obtained from a middle-aged man who received an inactivated influenza vaccine. Each CDR3 is given with its conserved first and last residue. Each record gives: clone size, D gene, V gene, J gene, CDR3 DNA, CDR3 protein. D genes are given only for firm matches. Only some rows state a clone size, as once, few, many or a class for expanded clones.

clone_size: few
d_call: NA
v_call: TRBV29-1
j_call: TRBJ1-4
cdr3_nt: TGCAGCGTTGAGTCGGGGGAAAAACTGTTTTTT
cdr3_aa: CSVESGEKLFF

clone_size: few
d_call: NA
v_call: TRBV7-8
j_call: TRBJ1-1
cdr3_nt: TGTGCCAGCAGCTCCGTGGCCCTAACGGTGAACACTGAAGCTTTCTTT
cdr3_aa: CASSSVALTVNTEAFF

clone_size: NA
d_call: TRBD1
v_call: TRBV5-1
j_call: TRBJ2-6
cdr3_nt: TGCGCCAGCAGCAAAGAGGGACAGGGTCTCTCTTCAGGGGCCAACGTCCTGACTTTC
cdr3_aa: CASSKEGQGLSSGANVLTF

clone_size: NA
d_call: TRBD1
v_call: TRBV11-2
j_call: TRBJ2-1
cdr3_nt: TGTGCCAGCAGCGTACCGGGACAGGGTTACAATGAGCAGTTCTTC
cdr3_aa: CASSVPGQGYNEQFF

clone_size: NA
d_call: NA
v_call: TRBV14
j_call: TRBJ2-6
cdr3_nt: TGTGCCAGCAGCCAACGGGCGCGGAGAGCCTCTGGGGCCAACGTCCTGACTTTC
cdr3_aa: CASSQRARRASGANVLTF

clone_size: NA
d_call: TRBD1
v_call: TRBV12-3/TRBV12-4
j_call: TRBJ1-2
cdr3_nt: TGTGCCAGCAGTCCAACAGGGGGCCGACGCTATGGCTACACCTTC
cdr3_aa: CASSPTGGRRYGYTF

clone_size: NA
d_call: TRBD2
v_call: TRBV4-2
j_call: TRBJ2-1
cdr3_nt: TGTGCCAGCAGCCAAGAGGGACTAGCGGGGGGGATGAGCTCCTACAATGAGCAGTTCTTC
cdr3_aa: CASSQEGLAGGMSSYNEQFF

clone_size: NA
d_call: NA
v_call: TRBV19
j_call: TRBJ1-5
cdr3_nt: TGTGCCAGTAGTACAACAGGTTTGCGCAATCAGCCCCAGCATTTT
cdr3_aa: CASSTTGLRNQPQHF

clone_size: few
d_call: NA
v_call: TRBV18
j_call: TRBJ2-3
cdr3_nt: TGTGCCAGCTCACTCCAAATAGGAGATACGCAGTATTTT
cdr3_aa: CASSLQIGDTQYF

clone_size: NA
d_call: NA
v_call: TRBV7-9
j_call: TRBJ1-1
cdr3_nt: TGTGCCTCTTGGGGAAGAAGGAACACTGAAGCTTTCTTT
cdr3_aa: CASWGRRNTEAFF

clone_size: few
d_call: NA
v_call: TRBV29-1
j_call: TRBJ2-7
cdr3_nt: TGCAGCGTTGAGTTACGAACGGGCAACTACGAGCAGTACTTC
cdr3_aa: CSVELRTGNYEQYF

clone_size: NA
d_call: NA
v_call: TRBV20-1
j_call: TRBJ1-1
cdr3_nt: TGCAGTGCCAAGGTGGGGGGCACTGAAGCTTTCTTT
cdr3_aa: CSAKVGGTEAFF

clone_size: NA
d_call: NA
v_call: TRBV5-1
j_call: TRBJ2-7
cdr3_nt: TGCGCCAGCACACGGGACACCACCTACGAGCAGTACTTC
cdr3_aa: CASTRDTTYEQYF

clone_size: NA
d_call: NA
v_call: TRBV5-5
j_call: TRBJ2-7
cdr3_nt: TGTGCCAGCAGCTTTTTTGGGGGCTCAAGCTCCTACGAGCAGTACTTC
cdr3_aa: CASSFFGGSSSYEQYF

clone_size: NA
d_call: NA
v_call: TRBV20-1
j_call: TRBJ1-1
cdr3_nt: TGCAGTGCACCGGCCCAAGGGTATACTGAAGCTTTCTTT
cdr3_aa: CSAPAQGYTEAFF

clone_size: NA
d_call: NA
v_call: TRBV11-2
j_call: TRBJ2-6
cdr3_nt: TGTGCCAGCAGCCGATATACCCCCTCTGGGCTTGTGACTGGGGCCAACGTCCTGACTTTC
cdr3_aa: CASSRYTPSGLVTGANVLTF

clone_size: NA
d_call: NA
v_call: TRBV7-2
j_call: TRBJ1-5
cdr3_nt: TGTGCCAGCAGCCCTGGGGGGGCACGGAGCAATCAGCCCCAGCATTTT
cdr3_aa: CASSPGGARSNQPQHF

clone_size: NA
d_call: TRBD2
v_call: TRBV4-3
j_call: TRBJ2-1
cdr3_nt: TGCGCCAGCAGCCAAGATAGGCGGGGGGGCTACAATGAGCAGTTCTTC
cdr3_aa: CASSQDRRGGYNEQFF

clone_size: few
d_call: NA
v_call: TRBV7-2
j_call: TRBJ2-1
cdr3_nt: TGTGCCAGCAGCTTTATAAGCACAGAGCAGTTCTTC
cdr3_aa: CASSFISTEQFF

clone_size: few
d_call: TRBD2
v_call: TRBV5-1
j_call: TRBJ2-5
cdr3_nt: TGCGCCAGCAGCTTGTCGACCCAGGGAGGGGAGACCCAGTACTTC
cdr3_aa: CASSLSTQGGETQYF

clone_size: few
d_call: NA
v_call: TRBV6-5
j_call: TRBJ2-1
cdr3_nt: TGTGCCAGCAGTACTACAGGGAACTCCTACAATGAGCAGTTCTTC
cdr3_aa: CASSTTGNSYNEQFF

clone_size: few
d_call: NA
v_call: TRBV20-1
j_call: TRBJ1-6
cdr3_nt: TGCAGTGCTAGACTACAGGATAATTCACCCCTCCACTTT
cdr3_aa: CSARLQDNSPLHF

clone_size: NA
d_call: TRBD2
v_call: TRBV7-3
j_call: TRBJ2-3
cdr3_nt: TGTGCCAGCAGCACTAGCGGGAGTACCGCAGATACGCAGTATTTT
cdr3_aa: CASSTSGSTADTQYF

clone_size: NA
d_call: NA
v_call: TRBV20-1
j_call: TRBJ2-7
cdr3_nt: TGCAGTGCTAGAGATGACGGATCTCCCTACGAGCAGTACTTC
cdr3_aa: CSARDDGSPYEQYF

clone_size: NA
d_call: TRBD2
v_call: TRBV20-1
j_call: TRBJ2-1
cdr3_nt: TGCAGTGCTAGAGAAGCGGGGATGACCTACAATGAGCAGTTCTTC
cdr3_aa: CSAREAGMTYNEQFF